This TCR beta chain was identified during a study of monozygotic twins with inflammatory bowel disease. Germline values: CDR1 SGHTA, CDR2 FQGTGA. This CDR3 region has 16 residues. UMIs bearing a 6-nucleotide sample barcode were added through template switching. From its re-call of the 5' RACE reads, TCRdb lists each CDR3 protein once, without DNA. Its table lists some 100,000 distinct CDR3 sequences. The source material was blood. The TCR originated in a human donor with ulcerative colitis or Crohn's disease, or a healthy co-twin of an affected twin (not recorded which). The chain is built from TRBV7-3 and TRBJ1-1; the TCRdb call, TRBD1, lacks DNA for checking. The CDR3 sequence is CASSLTRTTVWTEAFF.